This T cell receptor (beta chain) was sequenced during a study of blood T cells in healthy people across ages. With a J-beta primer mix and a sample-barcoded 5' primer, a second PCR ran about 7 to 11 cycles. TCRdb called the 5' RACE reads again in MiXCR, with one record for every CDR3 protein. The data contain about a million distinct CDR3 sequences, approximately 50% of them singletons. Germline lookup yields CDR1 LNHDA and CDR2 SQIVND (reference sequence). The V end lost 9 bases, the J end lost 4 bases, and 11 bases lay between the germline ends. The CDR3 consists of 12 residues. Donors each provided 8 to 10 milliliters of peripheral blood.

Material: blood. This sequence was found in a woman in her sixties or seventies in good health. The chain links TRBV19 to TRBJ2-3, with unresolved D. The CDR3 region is CARRGAPDTQYF. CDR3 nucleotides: TGTGCCAGACGAGGTGCACCAGATACGCAGTATTTT.